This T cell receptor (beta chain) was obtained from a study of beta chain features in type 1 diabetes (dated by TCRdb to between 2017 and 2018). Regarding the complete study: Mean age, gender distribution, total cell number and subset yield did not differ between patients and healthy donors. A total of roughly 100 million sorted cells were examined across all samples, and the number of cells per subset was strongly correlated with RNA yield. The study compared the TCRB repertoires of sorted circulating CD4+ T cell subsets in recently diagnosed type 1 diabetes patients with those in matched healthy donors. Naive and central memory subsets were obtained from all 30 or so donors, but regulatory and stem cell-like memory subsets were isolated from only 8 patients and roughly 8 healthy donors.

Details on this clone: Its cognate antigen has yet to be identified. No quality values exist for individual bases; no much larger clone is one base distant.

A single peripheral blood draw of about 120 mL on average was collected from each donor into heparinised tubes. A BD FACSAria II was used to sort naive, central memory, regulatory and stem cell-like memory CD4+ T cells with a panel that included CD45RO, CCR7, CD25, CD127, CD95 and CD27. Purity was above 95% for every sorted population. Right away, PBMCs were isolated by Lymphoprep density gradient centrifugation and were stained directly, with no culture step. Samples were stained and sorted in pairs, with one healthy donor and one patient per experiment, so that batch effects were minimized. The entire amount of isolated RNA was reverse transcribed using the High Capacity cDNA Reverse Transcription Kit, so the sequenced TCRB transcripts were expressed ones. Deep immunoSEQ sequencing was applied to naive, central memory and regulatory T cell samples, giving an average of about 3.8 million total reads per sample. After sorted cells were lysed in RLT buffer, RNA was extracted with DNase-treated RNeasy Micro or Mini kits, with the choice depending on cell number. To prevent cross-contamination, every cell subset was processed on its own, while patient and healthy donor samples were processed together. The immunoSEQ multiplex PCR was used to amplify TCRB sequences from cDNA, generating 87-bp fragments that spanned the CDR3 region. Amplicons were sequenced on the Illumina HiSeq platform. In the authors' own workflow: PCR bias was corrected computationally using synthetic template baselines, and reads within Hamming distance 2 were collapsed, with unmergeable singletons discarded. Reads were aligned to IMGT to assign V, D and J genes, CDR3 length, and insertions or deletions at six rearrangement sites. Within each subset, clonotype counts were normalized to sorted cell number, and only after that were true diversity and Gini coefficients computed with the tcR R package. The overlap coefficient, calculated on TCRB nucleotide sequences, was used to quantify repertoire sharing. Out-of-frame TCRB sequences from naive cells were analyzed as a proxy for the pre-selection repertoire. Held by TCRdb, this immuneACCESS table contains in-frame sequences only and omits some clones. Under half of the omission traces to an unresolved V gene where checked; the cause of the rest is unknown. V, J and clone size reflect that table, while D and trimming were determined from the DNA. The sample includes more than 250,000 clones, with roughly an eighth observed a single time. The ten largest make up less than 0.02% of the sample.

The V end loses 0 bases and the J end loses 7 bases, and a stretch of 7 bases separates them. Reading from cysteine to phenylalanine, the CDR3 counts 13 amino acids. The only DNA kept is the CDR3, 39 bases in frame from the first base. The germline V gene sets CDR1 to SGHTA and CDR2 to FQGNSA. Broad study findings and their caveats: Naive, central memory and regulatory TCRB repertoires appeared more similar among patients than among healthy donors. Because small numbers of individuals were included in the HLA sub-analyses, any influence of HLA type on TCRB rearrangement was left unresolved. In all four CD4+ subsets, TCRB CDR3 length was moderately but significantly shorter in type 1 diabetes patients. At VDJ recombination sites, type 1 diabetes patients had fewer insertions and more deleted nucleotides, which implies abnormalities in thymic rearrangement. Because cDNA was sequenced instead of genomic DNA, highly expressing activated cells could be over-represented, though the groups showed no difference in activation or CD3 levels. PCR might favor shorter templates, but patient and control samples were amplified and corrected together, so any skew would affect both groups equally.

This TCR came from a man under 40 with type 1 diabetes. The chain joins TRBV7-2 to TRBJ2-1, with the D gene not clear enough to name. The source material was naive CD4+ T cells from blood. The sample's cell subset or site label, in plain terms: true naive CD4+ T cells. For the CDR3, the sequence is CASSLASVNEQFF. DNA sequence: TGTGCCAGCAGCTTAGCTTCAGTAAATGAGCAGTTCTTC.